Each of the 19 T cell receptor beta chains below was sequenced from the same sample in a study of CD8 T cells in cerebrospinal fluid in Alzheimer's disease. Following a re-call of the 10x single-cell sequencing reads, TCRdb has one entry per CDR3 protein and lacks DNA. This specimen shows fewer than 500 distinct CDR3 sequences; the ten leading clones hold approximately 43%. The sample was cerebrospinal fluid. These receptors were obtained from a human donor with Parkinson's disease.

This clonotype registers medium-sized (0.01 to 0.1%) by frequency. V is TRBV6-4 and J is TRBJ2-7; no DNA is available, so the TRBD1 call from TCRdb remains unchecked. CDR1 is MRHNA and CDR2 is SNTAGT in the germline V gene. This CDR3 contains 14 residues. The CDR3: CASSENPRYYEQYF.

Judged by frequency, this clonotype is medium-sized. This chain connects TRBV5-6 to TRBJ1-4. The CDR3 length is 12 residues. The germline gives CDR1 SGHDT, CDR2 YYEEEE. The CDR3 sequence: CASSSDSARLFF.

Frequency places this clonotype as medium-sized (0.01 to 0.1%). The V and J genes are TRBV11-1 and TRBJ1-3. CDR1 is SGHAT and CDR2 is FQDESV in the germline V gene (reference sequence). This CDR3 region has 15 residues. This chain's CDR3 is CASSSDGDYGNTIYF.

By frequency, this clonotype is medium-sized. The chain carries TRBV10-2 and TRBJ2-2; TCRdb calls TRBD1, which cannot be checked without DNA. The CDR3 sequence is 15 residues long. CDR1 is WSHSY and CDR2 is SAAADI in the germline V gene. CDR3 sequence reads: CASSAEQGDAGELFF.

This clonotype is identified as hyperexpanded from frequency. The chain links TRBV11-2 to TRBJ1-1; the TRBD1 assignment by TCRdb is unverifiable without DNA. Germline loops: CDR1 SGHAT, CDR2 FQNNGV. The CDR3 loop spans 14 amino acids. CDR3 region: CASSSTGGDTEAFF.

The chain uses TRBV4-2 and TRBJ2-1; absent DNA, TCRdb's TRBD2 call cannot be checked. The CDR3 is made up of 18 amino acids. The V gene's germline CDR1 is LGHNA and CDR2 YNFKEQ. CDR3 protein: CASSQDGSGGAVPIEQFF.

According to its frequency, this clonotype is medium-sized. The chain joins TRBV6-4 to TRBJ2-1; TCRdb names TRBD2, which stays unverified in the absence of DNA. Germline V gives CDR1 MRHNA, CDR2 SNTAGT. The CDR3 loop spans 13 amino acids. The CDR3 sequence is CASSEAGGFEQFF.

This clonotype registers medium-sized (0.01 to 0.1%) by frequency. The genes are TRBV3-1 and TRBJ2-5; TCRdb proposes TRBD2, but this gene call is untestable without DNA. There are 19 residues in the CDR3. In germline, CDR1 is LGHDT, CDR2 YNNKEL (reference sequence). The CDR3 is CASSQEGAAGMDGKETQYF.

By frequency, this clonotype registers medium-sized. The chain combines TRBV7-9 with TRBJ1-1; TCRdb gives TRBD1 as the D gene, but with no DNA this cannot be confirmed. This CDR3 has 14 amino acids. CDR1 is SEHNR and CDR2 is FQNEAQ in the germline V gene (reference sequence). This CDR3 reads CASRNPGPNTEAFF.

The rearrangement joins TRBV6-5 to TRBJ2-3; TCRdb proposes TRBD1, but this gene call is untestable without DNA. CDR1 and CDR2 from the germline V gene are MNHEY and SVGAGI. This CDR3 comprises 18 residues. This CDR3 reads CASSYVRVGQGRGDTQYF.

This clonotype is medium-sized by frequency. The gene calls are TRBV19 and TRBJ1-1; TCRdb's D call, TRBD1, is unchecked because there is no DNA. Germline lookup yields CDR1 LNHDA and CDR2 SQIVND (reference sequence). The CDR3 totals 15 residues. CDR3 residues: CASNTRQGARTEAFF.

This clonotype shows up as medium-sized by frequency. This chain connects TRBV6-1 to TRBJ1-2. The CDR3 has 13 amino acids. Germline V gene sequence: CDR1 MNHNS, CDR2 SASEGT. The CDR3 region is CASRETGGNGYTF.

The genes are TRBV27 and TRBJ2-6; TCRdb returns TRBD2, unconfirmable since there is no DNA. This CDR3 has 18 residues. Looked up from germline, CDR1 is MNHEY and CDR2 is SMNVEV (reference sequence). The CDR3 reads CASTSRASGGPGANVLTF.

This clonotype counts as large (0.1 to 1%) by frequency. The chain has TRBV7-2 and TRBJ1-1. Germline loops: CDR1 SGHTA, CDR2 FQGNSA. The CDR3 covers 13 residues. The CDR3 sequence: CASSLWLNTEAFF.

This clonotype is called medium-sized based on its frequency. This sequence joins TRBV20-1 and TRBJ2-3; TCRdb selects TRBD1, and the lack of DNA leaves this call unchecked. Germline CDR1 DFQATT, CDR2 SNEGSKA (reference sequence). This CDR3 comprises 14 residues. The CDR3 sequence: CSAAPQRRTDTQYF.

Measured by frequency, this clonotype is medium-sized. The V call is TRBV19, the J call TRBJ1-2; TCRdb gives TRBD1 as the D gene, but with no DNA this cannot be confirmed. Germline V gives CDR1 LNHDA, CDR2 SQIVND (reference sequence). The CDR3 consists of 14 residues. CDR3 sequence: CASIPRQRNYGYTF.

This clonotype is identified as large from frequency. The chain uses TRBV11-2 and TRBJ2-3. The CDR3 covers 12 residues. Germline V gene lookup returns CDR1 SGHAT and CDR2 FQNNGV. The CDR3 region is CASSRYTDTQYF.

Its frequency marks this clonotype as large. The chain employs TRBV16 and TRBJ2-7. CDR1 is KGHSY and CDR2 is FQNENV in the germline V gene. CDR3 length equals 12 residues. This CDR3 reads CASSQVSYEQYF.

Its frequency marks this clonotype as medium-sized. Here the CDR3 reads CASSILTEGYTF. The chain combines TRBV5-8 with TRBJ1-2; no DNA is available, so the TRBD1 call from TCRdb remains unchecked. Germline loops: CDR1 SGHTS, CDR2 YDEGEE. This CDR3 has 12 amino acids.